This TCR beta chain was sequenced during a study of OX40 agonist ivuxolimab in advanced cancers. Notes on the research overall: Ivuxolimab was a fully human IgG2 agonistic monoclonal antibody targeting the costimulatory receptor OX40 (CD134). Intravenous ivuxolimab was administered to patients every 2 weeks at six dose levels: 0.01, 0.1, 0.3, 1.5, 3 and 10 mg/kg. Of the approximately 54 dose-escalation patients, hepatocellular carcinoma was present in about 20, melanoma in approximately 15, renal cell carcinoma in 9 and head and neck cancer in 9. The dose-escalation cohort was about 86% male with a mean age of about 60 years, ranging from 23 to 79. Patients were allowed to have had prior anti-PD-1, anti-PD-L1 or anti-CTLA-4 therapy, and less than 45% of the dose-escalation patients had previously received checkpoint inhibitors. Three dose-escalation patients achieved partial responses, one with hepatocellular carcinoma and two with cutaneous melanoma. The purpose of peripheral TCRbeta sequencing was to test whether ivuxolimab changed TCR sequence diversity and led to clonal T-cell expansion. The paper covers the monotherapy dose-escalation part of the phase I ivuxolimab trial, which included N ≈ 50 patients.

Genomic DNA was isolated from the sorted cells so that the TCRbeta CDR3 region could be sequenced. TCRbeta CDR3 regions were sequenced using the immunoSEQ Assay. TCRdb provides this immuneACCESS table in a form limited to in-frame rearrangements. Some clones are lacking; in checked studies, under half of them reflect an unresolved V gene, and why the rest are absent is not known. This sample comprises about 71,000 clones, 80% to 90% of them detected only once. In total, the top ten clones hold 5% of the sample. Concerning this clone: The target of this receptor is not known. Base qualities are not recorded, but no much larger clone differs from it by a single base.

The research as a whole found: Low levels of normalized T-cell clonal expansion were also seen in some patients who did not respond. The antigen specificity of the peripheral T cells that underwent clonal expansion was not determined. In the 0.1-3.0 mg/kg groups, partial responders were among the patients with the lowest normalized peripheral clonal expansion, particularly in CD8+ T cells. At doses from 0.1 to 3.0 mg/kg, clonal expansion was seen in both CD4+ and CD8+ blood T cells between baseline and week 6. On average, CD8+ T cells showed more expanded clones than CD4+ T cells after ivuxolimab.

V loses 0 bases at its end and J loses 0 bases; junction bases beyond the gene matches: 9. The CDR3, from cysteine to phenylalanine, totals 18 residues. The DNA shown is the 54-base CDR3, in frame from base 1. CDR1 SGHRS and CDR2 YFSETQ were looked up in the germline V gene. The trial excluded patients who had a history of autoimmune disease or who were on systemic immunosuppression. In every dose cohort, peripheral blood was drawn for TCR sequencing at baseline, cycle 4 day 1, and cycle 7 day 1. The samples were drawn from a first-in-human, open-label, multicenter phase I dose-escalation trial of ivuxolimab. Adults with locally advanced or metastatic melanoma, renal cell, hepatocellular, or head and neck squamous cell carcinoma were enrolled in the trial. Before TCR sequencing, CD4+ and CD8+ T cells were separately sorted from peripheral blood.

The specimen was CD4+ or CD8+ T cells sorted from blood, collected in a trial of the OX40 agonist ivuxolimab. The sequence links TRBV5-1 to TRBJ1-5; TRBD1 lines up with 7 middle nucleotides. The source of this sequence is an adult with an advanced solid tumor such as melanoma, head and neck, liver or kidney cancer. The DNA sequence is as follows: TGCGCCAGCAGCTTGGGTTGGGGGACAGATTATAGCAATCAGCCCCAGCATTTT. Its translation is CASSLGWGTDYSNQPQHF. Where the CDR3 stops, the reference TRBV5-1 and TRBJ1-5 genes take over; the full variable domain is KAGVTQTPRYLIKTRGQQVTLSCSPISGHRSVSWYQQTPGQGLQFLFEYFSETQRNKGNFPGRFSGRQFSNSRSEMNVSTLELGDSALYLCASSLGWGTDYSNQPQHFGDGTRLSIL.